This TCR beta chain was observed in a study of cytomegalovirus exposure and HLA in healthy donors. As regards this clone: Its antigen is not identified.

PCR used 60 Vbeta primers and 13 Jbeta primers. Authors' methods: Among the unique TCR beta chains that a later analysis counted, about 79 million in all, roughly 10 million were shared. TCRdb's table, derived via immunoSEQ multiplex PCR, lists solely in-frame clones and lacks some. V, J and clone size reflect that table, while D and trimming were determined from the DNA. This sample carries approximately 150,000 clones, 80% of them seen once, and the ten largest clones take approximately 4.5%. The germline CDR1 and CDR2 sequences are KGHSH and LQKENI. The CDR3 totals 15 residues. V gave up 4 bases and J gave up 3 bases, with 15 bases separating them. Study-level findings and limits: Reports state that TCR beta sequences accurately predicted most subjects' HLA-A and HLA-B alleles. In an earlier analysis, most TCR beta V segments were productive about 87% or about 30% of the time. Researchers counted around 170 TCR beta chains as cytomegalovirus-associated.

V is TRBV18 and J is TRBJ1-1, with D tentatively TRBD1 (5 bases). This receptor was taken from a man between 25 and 39 years old in good health and CMV-seronegative. Sequencing was carried out using PBMCs. The CDR3: CASSRLQGWDTEAFF. CDR3 bases: TGTGCCAGCTCACGGCTCCAGGGCTGGGACACTGAAGCTTTCTTT.